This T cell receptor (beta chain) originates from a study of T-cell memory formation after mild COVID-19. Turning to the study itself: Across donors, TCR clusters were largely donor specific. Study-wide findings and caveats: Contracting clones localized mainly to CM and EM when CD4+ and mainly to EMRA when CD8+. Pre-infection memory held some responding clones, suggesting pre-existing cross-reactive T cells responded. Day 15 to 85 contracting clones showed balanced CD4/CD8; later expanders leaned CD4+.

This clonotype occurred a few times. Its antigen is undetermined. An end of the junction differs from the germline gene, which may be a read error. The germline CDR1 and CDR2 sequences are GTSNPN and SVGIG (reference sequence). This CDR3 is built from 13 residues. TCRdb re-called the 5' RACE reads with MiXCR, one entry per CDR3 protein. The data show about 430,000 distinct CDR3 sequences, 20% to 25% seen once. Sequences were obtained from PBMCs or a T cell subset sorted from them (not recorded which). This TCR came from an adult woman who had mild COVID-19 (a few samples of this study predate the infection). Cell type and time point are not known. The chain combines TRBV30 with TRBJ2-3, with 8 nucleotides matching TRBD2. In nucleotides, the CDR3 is TGCGCCGGAGGGGAACTAGCGGCAGATACGCAGTATTTT. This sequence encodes CAGGELAADTQYF.